This T cell receptor beta chain originates from a study of T cell responses to AZD1222 COVID-19 vaccine. Study at large: Combined were second doses at about 4 or about 12 weeks.

The CDR3 is made up of 15 amino acids. The V end lost 0 bases, the J end lost 1 base, and 9 bases lay between the germline ends. Germline CDR1 is LGHNA and CDR2 is YSLEER. TCRdb keeps only in-frame clones here, not all; method: immunoSEQ multiplex PCR. The data hold around 100,000 clones, with around 87% observed a single time. The sample was peripheral blood, taken on day 0 of AZD1222 vaccination. This clonotype was sampled from an adult in good health. The gene calls are TRBV4-3 and TRBJ1-2; the D is unclear. The CDR3 nucleotides read TGCGCCAGCAGCCAAGATAGGAGGGATAACTATGGCTACACCTTC. Its protein product is CASSQDRRDNYGYTF.